Sequencing of this TCR beta chain was carried out in a study of radiotherapy plus CTLA-4 blockade in lung cancer. Study background: Objective response rate was 18%; disease control rate, about 28%. Overall study findings and caveats: Peripheral blood showed expansion of tumor-derived TCR clones after radiotherapy and ipilimumab. Early blood T cell clone dynamics, with interferon-beta, were reported to best predict response.

A word on this clone: Its specificity is not known.

Between the trimmed V and J ends, which lost 0 bases and 8 bases, there was a span of 5 bases. The CDR3 contains 13 residues. Per the germline V gene, CDR1 is LGHNA and CDR2 is YSLEER. The assay was immunoSEQ multiplex PCR, and TCRdb's table has in-frame clones only and misses some. The table includes approximately 60,000 clones, roughly 77% detected once. Focal radiation and CTLA-4 blockade (ipilimumab) were tested in chemo-refractory metastatic non-small-cell lung cancer patients. Source: peripheral blood, taken from a patient treated with radiotherapy plus ipilimumab. The chain joins TRBV4-3 to TRBJ1-6; D unresolved. The TCR comes from a human donor with non-small cell lung cancer who had a complete response to radiotherapy plus ipilimumab. The CDR3 DNA reads as TGCGCCAGCAGCCAAGACAGCCATTCACCCCTCCACTTT. As protein: CASSQDSHSPLHF.